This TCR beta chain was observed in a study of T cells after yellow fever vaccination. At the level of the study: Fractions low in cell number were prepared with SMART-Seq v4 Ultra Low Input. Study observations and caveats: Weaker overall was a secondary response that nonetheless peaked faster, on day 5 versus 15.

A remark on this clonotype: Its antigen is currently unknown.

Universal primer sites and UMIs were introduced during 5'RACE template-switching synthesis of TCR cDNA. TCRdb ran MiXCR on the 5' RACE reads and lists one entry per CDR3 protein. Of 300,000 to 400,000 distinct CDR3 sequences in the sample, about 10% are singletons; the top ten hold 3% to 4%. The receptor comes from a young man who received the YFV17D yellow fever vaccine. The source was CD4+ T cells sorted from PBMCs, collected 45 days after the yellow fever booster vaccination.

CDR3 loop: CASSFDRGNSPLHF. The CDR3 DNA reads as TGTGCCAGCAGCTTCGACAGGGGGAATTCACCCCTCCACTTT. This rearrangement joins TRBV11-2 to TRBJ1-6; 9 nucleotides agree with TRBD1. This CDR3 is built from 14 residues. V lost 3 bases and J lost 7; bases outside the gene matches: 1. Germline assignment: CDR1 SGHAT and CDR2 FQNNGV. Together with reference TRBV11-2 and TRBJ1-6, the CDR3 gives the full variable domain: EAGVAQSPRYKIIEKRQSVAFWCNPISGHATLYWYQQILGQGPKLLIQFQNNGVVDDSQLPKDRFSAERLKGVDSTLKIQPAKLEDSAVYLCASSFDRGNSPLHFGNGTRLTVT.